The entry that follows covers one TCR beta chain sequence. These data are taken from a study of shared clonotypes between healthy human individuals. Clones were sequenced by immunoSEQ multiplex PCR, and TCRdb holds only the in-frame ones, with some missing. Of 700,000 to 950,000 clones listed, 90% to 97% are singletons. In the naive CD8 group, cells lacked CD45RO and were positively selected for CCR7, so terminally differentiated effector memory CD45RA+ cells were left out. Sequencing was performed on naive CD8+ T cells sorted from blood. The receptor was derived from a man in his thirties or forties in good health.

This chain's CDR3 is CASSFLGGQAYEQYF. Written as DNA, the CDR3 is TGTGCCAGCAGTTTTTTAGGGGGACAGGCCTACGAGCAGTACTTC. The chain is built from TRBV27 and TRBJ2-7, with 8 bases aligning to TRBD1. CDR1 and CDR2 from the germline V gene are MNHEY and SMNVEV (reference sequence). The CDR3 totals 15 residues. V shed 3 bases and J 2 bases; nucleotides not matched to a gene: 6.